What follows are 10 T cell receptor beta chains derived from one specimen sequenced in a study of blood T cell repertoires in COVID-19. This table comes from immunoSEQ multiplex PCR, and its TCRdb copy is limited to in-frame clones, with some not included. Among approximately 250,000 clones listed, 86% were seen once. The sample comprised peripheral blood. These receptor sequences come from a man aged 35-49 years with active or convalescent COVID-19.

The chain has TRBV6-5 and TRBJ2-1; D not resolved. Germline loops: CDR1 MNHEY, CDR2 SVGAGI. Trimming stripped 10 bases from V and 3 bases from J, with 4 bases between. The CDR3 is 10 amino acids. The CDR3 protein is CATGYNEQFF. In nucleotides, the CDR3 is TGTGCCACCGGCTACAATGAGCAGTTCTTC.

The chain is built from TRBV7-9 and TRBJ2-1; the D gene is possibly TRBD2 (5 bases). The CDR3 totals 16 residues. Between the trimmed V and J ends, which lost 5 bases and 3 bases, there was a span of 17 bases. CDR1 SEHNR and CDR2 FQNEAQ come from the germline V gene (reference sequence). Here the CDR3 reads CASSLLTRVGYNEQFF. CDR3 nucleotides: TGTGCCAGCAGCCTACTAACTAGGGTGGGCTACAATGAGCAGTTCTTC.

The rearrangement links TRBV6-2 or TRBV6-3 to TRBJ1-1, with TRBD1 matching 7 bases. The CDR3 loop spans 15 amino acids. Trimming removed 0 bases from V and 2 bases from J; junction bases left unmatched: 3. Germline V gene data show CDR1 as MNHEY and CDR2 as SVGEGT. CDR3 bases: TGTGCCAGCAGTTACTCGGGACAGATAAACACTGAAGCTTTCTTT. Translating gives CASSYSGQINTEAFF.

V gene TRBV21-1 combines with J gene TRBJ2-6; TRBD2, the D gene given by the table, was not confirmed from the DNA. TRBV21-1 is given as a pseudogene. The CDR3 runs 16 residues. For the CDR3, the DNA is TGTGCCAGCAGCCCCGTTCGAGCCTCTGGGGCCAACGTCCTGACTTTC. This sequence encodes CASSPVRASGANVLTF.

This clone is a singleton in its sample. The V call is TRBV30, the J call TRBJ1-1; D might be TRBD1 (5 bases). CDR1 GTSNPN and CDR2 SVGIG come from the germline V gene (reference sequence). This CDR3 has 13 residues. The V and J ends lost 4 bases and 5 bases respectively, with 14 bases between them. CDR3 sequence (DNA): TGTGCCTGGAATTGGGGCGCAGGGACTGAAGCTTTCTTT. It specifies CAWNWGAGTEAFF. Full variable domain (missing parts from reference TRBV30 and TRBJ1-1): SQTIHQWPATLVQPVGSPLSLECTVEGTSNPNLYWYRQAAGRGLQLLFYSVGIGQISSEVPQNLSASRPQDRQFILSSKKLLLSDSGFYLCAWNWGAGTEAFFGQGTRLTVV.

This chain links TRBV5-4 with TRBJ2-3; 11 bases fit TRBD1. The germline V gene has CDR1 SGHNT and CDR2 YYREEE (reference sequence). V was pared by 0 bases and J by 8 bases, with 11 bases of the junction left unmatched. This CDR3 has 17 residues. The CDR3 DNA follows: TGTGCCAGCAGCTTGGCGGGACAGGGGGTTCTGGGCGGTACGCAGTATTTT. This translates into CASSLAGQGVLGGTQYF.

This sequence joins TRBV27 and TRBJ2-7; 11 nucleotides agree with TRBD2. This CDR3 spans 18 amino acids. V was clipped by 2 bases and J by 2 bases; unmatched bases: 11. Germline values: CDR1 MNHEY, CDR2 SMNVEV (reference sequence). The CDR3 DNA is TGTGCCAGCAGTTTACTCACCGGGACTAGCGGATACGCCTACGAGCAGTACTTC. This codes for CASSLLTGTSGYAYEQYF.

V and J are TRBV25-1 and TRBJ2-2, with D perhaps TRBD2 (6 bases). Deletions cut 2 bases from V and 7 bases from J, with 20 bases between. CDR1 MGHDK and CDR2 SYGVNS come from the germline V gene. CDR3 size: 17 residues. CDR3 sequence (DNA): TGTGCCAGCAGTGAACCAAAGGGACTTGGCAATGGCGGGGAGCTGTTTTTT. Residues: CASSEPKGLGNGGELFF. The full variable domain, in which reference TRBV25-1 and TRBJ2-2 provide the parts outside the CDR3, is EADIYQTPRYLVIGTGKKITLECSQTMGHDKMYWYQQDPGMELHLIHYSYGVNSTEKGDLSSESTVSRIRTEHFPLTLESARPSHTSQYLCASSEPKGLGNGGELFFGEGSRLTVL.

This sequence joins TRBV28 and TRBJ2-1; no clear D. CDR1 and CDR2 (germline): MDHEN, SYDVKM. The V end lost 6 bases, the J end lost 7 bases, and 16 bases lay between the germline ends. This CDR3 comprises 14 residues. The CDR3 DNA sequence: TGTGCCAGCAGGAGGTTCGTAGGAAGGAATGAGCAGTTCTTC. This codes for CASRRFVGRNEQFF.

This clone appeared a few times. The chain carries TRBV4-1 and TRBJ1-5; D remains ambiguous. CDR1 is MGHRA, CDR2 YSYEKL, per germline. The CDR3 consists of 15 residues. V was clipped by 0 bases and J by 5 bases, with 11 bases between them. CDR3 sequence reads: CASSQEGSPYQPQHF. The CDR3 nucleotides read TGCGCCAGCAGCCAAGAGGGCAGCCCATATCAGCCCCAGCATTTT.